This T cell receptor (beta chain) was sequenced during a study of beta chain features in type 1 diabetes. The study, taken as a whole, reports: All four CD4+ subsets from Type 1 diabetes patients carried moderately but significantly shorter TCRB CDR3s.

The junction had 14 bases not matched to a gene; V was cut back by 6 bases and J by 5 bases. The V gene's germline CDR1 is SNHLY and CDR2 FYNNEI. The CDR3 is 17 residues long. TCRB transcripts that were expressed got sequenced, as all of the isolated RNA had been reverse transcribed. Generated by immunoSEQ multiplex PCR, the TCRdb table keeps only in-frame clones and is missing some. The data show 150,000 to 200,000 clones, with over 55% seen just once and around 0.096% held by the top ten. Note on this clone: Its target is unknown.

The source material was naive CD4+ T cells from blood. This clonotype was obtained from a man aged 25-45 years with type 1 diabetes. The chain combines TRBV2 with TRBJ2-5; 11 bases are shared with TRBD2. The CDR3 nucleotides read TGTGCCAGCAGGTCCCTGCGGCTAGCGGGGGGCTGGGAGACCCAGTACTTC. This encodes CASRSLRLAGGWETQYF.